A selection of T cell receptor beta chains follows, all from one sample in a study of metastatic and nonmetastatic thyroid tumors. MiXCR reprocessed the PCR reads for TCRdb. Among about 93,000 clones listed, about an eighth were seen once. The sample comprised blood. All receptors derive from a female donor with papillary thyroid cancer or a benign thyroid nodule (not recorded which). Some clones in this sample may be carry-over from other donors' samples. Both conserved end residues are part of each CDR3. The order of the fields is J gene, V gene, D gene, clone size, CDR3 DNA, CDR3 protein. D genes are given only for firm matches. Size values are once, few and many counts, or a class for expanded clones, and some rows have none.

j_gene: TRBJ2-1
v_gene: TRBV27
d_gene: TRBD1
abundance: many
CDR3nt: TGTGCCAGCAGTCCCAGACAGGGTAAGGCGTGGAATGAGCAGTTCTTC
CDR3aa: CASSPRQGKAWNEQFF

j_gene: TRBJ1-1
v_gene: TRBV2
d_gene: NA
abundance: NA
CDR3nt: TGCGCCAACCGGGCGGGACCGAAGGCCACTGAAGCTTTCTTT
CDR3aa: CANRAGPKATEAFF

j_gene: TRBJ2-7
v_gene: TRBV20-1
d_gene: TRBD2
abundance: many
CDR3nt: TGCAGTGCGGCCAGGGTTAGCGGGACCGAGCAGTACTTC
CDR3aa: CSAARVSGTEQYF

j_gene: TRBJ2-5
v_gene: TRBV6-1
d_gene: NA
abundance: many
CDR3nt: TGTGCCAGCAGTCCCCGGGGTCTGGGAGAGACCCAGTACTTC
CDR3aa: CASSPRGLGETQYF

j_gene: TRBJ1-1
v_gene: TRBV20-1
d_gene: NA
abundance: many
CDR3nt: TGCAGTGCTAGGACAGGGAACACTGAAGCTTTCTTT
CDR3aa: CSARTGNTEAFF

j_gene: TRBJ2-1
v_gene: TRBV5-8
d_gene: NA
abundance: many
CDR3nt: TGTGCCAGCAGCTTGTCCCGGCAGGCCCCCTCACAGCAGTTCTTC
CDR3aa: CASSLSRQAPSQQFF

j_gene: TRBJ2-1
v_gene: TRBV20-1
d_gene: NA
abundance: many
CDR3nt: TGCAGTGCTAGAGACGGGGTCAATGAGCAGTTCTTC
CDR3aa: CSARDGVNEQFF

j_gene: TRBJ2-1
v_gene: TRBV19
d_gene: TRBD1
abundance: many
CDR3nt: TGTGCCAGTATGGGGCTGGGACAGGGGGAGGACAATGAGCAGTTCTTC
CDR3aa: CASMGLGQGEDNEQFF

j_gene: TRBJ2-2
v_gene: TRBV5-6
d_gene: TRBD2
abundance: NA
CDR3nt: TGTTCCTGCAGCCCTGATAGCGGGAGGGTGACCGGGGAGCTGTTTTTT
CDR3aa: CSCSPDSGRVTGELFF

j_gene: TRBJ1-5
v_gene: TRBV14
d_gene: NA
abundance: many
CDR3nt: TGTGCCAGCAGCCAAAATAGCAATCAGCCCCAGCATTTT
CDR3aa: CASSQNSNQPQHF

j_gene: TRBJ2-5
v_gene: TRBV6-1
d_gene: TRBD2
abundance: many
CDR3nt: TGTGCCAGCAGTACGACTAGCGGGAGTCCGGAGACCCAGTACTTC
CDR3aa: CASSTTSGSPETQYF

j_gene: TRBJ1-5
v_gene: TRBV28
d_gene: TRBD1
abundance: NA
CDR3nt: TGTGCCAGCAGTTTAGGGACAGAATTCAATCAGCCCCAGCATTTT
CDR3aa: CASSLGTEFNQPQHF

j_gene: TRBJ2-6
v_gene: TRBV6-2/TRBV6-3
d_gene: NA
abundance: NA
CDR3nt: TGTGCCAGCAGTTACCACTTAAGTAACTATGGGGCCAGCGTCCTGACTTTC
CDR3aa: CASSYHLSNYGASVLTF

j_gene: TRBJ1-2
v_gene: TRBV19
d_gene: TRBD1
abundance: many
CDR3nt: TGTGCCAGTACGCAGACAGGGGGCGGCTATGGCTACACCTTC
CDR3aa: CASTQTGGGYGYTF

j_gene: TRBJ2-1
v_gene: TRBV6-2/TRBV6-3
d_gene: NA
abundance: many
CDR3nt: TGTGCCAGCAGGAGGGCACGGGACTACAATGAGCAGTTCTTC
CDR3aa: CASRRARDYNEQFF

j_gene: TRBJ1-2
v_gene: TRBV29-1
d_gene: TRBD1
abundance: NA
CDR3nt: TGCAGCGTTGTGACAGGGGACTATGGCTACACCTTC
CDR3aa: CSVVTGDYGYTF

j_gene: TRBJ2-3
v_gene: TRBV5-1
d_gene: NA
abundance: many
CDR3nt: TGCGCCAGCAGCTTGAATCCAGGGGCCACAGATACGCAGTATTTT
CDR3aa: CASSLNPGATDTQYF

j_gene: TRBJ2-1
v_gene: TRBV20-1
d_gene: NA
abundance: few
CDR3nt: TGCAGCGCCCGGAGGGAGGTGGCGAATGAGCAGTTCTTC
CDR3aa: CSARREVANEQFF

j_gene: TRBJ2-7
v_gene: TRBV27
d_gene: NA
abundance: many
CDR3nt: TGTGCCAGCAGTTTTCTCGGGGGTTCCGAGCAGTACTTC
CDR3aa: CASSFLGGSEQYF

j_gene: TRBJ2-7
v_gene: TRBV6-2/TRBV6-3
d_gene: TRBD1
abundance: many
CDR3nt: TGTGCCAGCAGTTACTCAGTAGGCGGACAGGGGGCTTTCTACGAGCAGTACTTC
CDR3aa: CASSYSVGGQGAFYEQYF

j_gene: TRBJ2-1
v_gene: TRBV5-1
d_gene: TRBD2
abundance: many
CDR3nt: TGCGCCAGCAGCTCCCCGGGGACTAGCGGGATTAGTGAGCAGTTCTTC
CDR3aa: CASSSPGTSGISEQFF

j_gene: TRBJ2-1
v_gene: TRBV5-4
d_gene: NA
abundance: once
CDR3nt: TGTGCCAGCAGCTTGAGTCTTAGCGGGCAGTTCTTC
CDR3aa: CASSLSLSGQFF

j_gene: TRBJ2-3
v_gene: TRBV15
d_gene: NA
abundance: many
CDR3nt: TGTGCCACCAGCAGAGATCGAGGGGCCGGCGTGGCAGATACGCAGTATTTT
CDR3aa: CATSRDRGAGVADTQYF

j_gene: TRBJ1-5
v_gene: TRBV5-6
d_gene: NA
abundance: few
CDR3nt: TGTGCCAGCAGCCTGGGAGGGGGTCAGCCCCAGCATTTT
CDR3aa: CASSLGGGQPQHF

j_gene: TRBJ2-1
v_gene: TRBV19
d_gene: NA
abundance: many
CDR3nt: TGTGCCAGTAGTCCCGGACGAGGCTTAGTGAATGAGCAGTTCTTC
CDR3aa: CASSPGRGLVNEQFF

j_gene: TRBJ2-7
v_gene: TRBV20-1
d_gene: TRBD1
abundance: many
CDR3nt: TGCAGTGCTAGCAAAACCGGGACAGGGTCCTACGAGCAGTACTTC
CDR3aa: CSASKTGTGSYEQYF

j_gene: TRBJ1-5
v_gene: TRBV6-2/TRBV6-3
d_gene: TRBD1
abundance: NA
CDR3nt: TGTGCCAGCAGTAGGGGACAGGGGTCCTGCGGCAATCAGCCCCAGCATTTT
CDR3aa: CASSRGQGSCGNQPQHF

j_gene: TRBJ2-6
v_gene: TRBV11-1
d_gene: NA
abundance: many
CDR3nt: TGTGCCAGCAGCTTATTAGCGAACTTCGGGGCCAACGTCCTGACTTTC
CDR3aa: CASSLLANFGANVLTF

j_gene: TRBJ2-1
v_gene: TRBV6-1
d_gene: TRBD2
abundance: NA
CDR3nt: TGTGCCAGCAGTATGCGACTAGCGTCTCATCGCAATGAGCAGTTCTTC
CDR3aa: CASSMRLASHRNEQFF

j_gene: TRBJ2-5
v_gene: TRBV24-1
d_gene: NA
abundance: many
CDR3nt: TGTGCCACCAGTGCATGGGTTGGGGAGACCCAGTACTTC
CDR3aa: CATSAWVGETQYF

j_gene: TRBJ2-7
v_gene: TRBV7-6
d_gene: NA
abundance: many
CDR3nt: TGTGCCAGCAGCTTAGAGGCAGGGCCCTACGAGCAGTACTTC
CDR3aa: CASSLEAGPYEQYF

j_gene: TRBJ2-3
v_gene: TRBV5-1
d_gene: NA
abundance: many
CDR3nt: TGCGCCAGCAGCCCGAACACAGATACGCAGTATTTT
CDR3aa: CASSPNTDTQYF